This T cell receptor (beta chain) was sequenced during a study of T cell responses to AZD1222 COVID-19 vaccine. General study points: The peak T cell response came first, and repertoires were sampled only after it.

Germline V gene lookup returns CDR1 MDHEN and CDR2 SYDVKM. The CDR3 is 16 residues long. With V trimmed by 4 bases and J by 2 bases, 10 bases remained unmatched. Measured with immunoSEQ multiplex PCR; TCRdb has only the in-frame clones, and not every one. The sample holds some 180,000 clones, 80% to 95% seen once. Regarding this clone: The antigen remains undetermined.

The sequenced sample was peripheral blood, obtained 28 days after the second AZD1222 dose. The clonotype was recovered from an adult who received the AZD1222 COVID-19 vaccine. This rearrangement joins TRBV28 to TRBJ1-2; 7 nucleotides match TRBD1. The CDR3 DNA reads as TGTGCCAGCAGTTCACACGATACAGGGGCGAACTATGGCTACACCTTC. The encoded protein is CASSSHDTGANYGYTF.